The 21 T cell receptor beta chains given below trace back to one sample, sequenced in a study of CD8+CD57+ T cells in acquired aplastic anemia. Template material for TCR beta VDJ and CDR3 profiling consisted of genomic DNA. TCRdb reprocessed the reads with MiXCR, giving one entry per CDR3 protein. The table lists 150,000 to 200,000 distinct CDR3 sequences, approximately 48% of them singletons. Patients included in sequencing had previously demonstrated CD8+CD57+ cell expansion by flow cytometry. The sequencing input was sorted CD4+, CD8+, or CD8+CD57+ T cells (not recorded which) from PBMCs. These receptors were taken from a human donor with aplastic anemia.

This clonotype was observed a few times. The chain joins TRBV7-2 to TRBJ2-7; 12 nucleotides agree with TRBD2. The CDR3 length is 15 residues. Trimming took 4 bases from V and 0 from J; bases not matched to a gene: 1. The germline V gene encodes CDR1 SGHTA and CDR2 FQGNSA. The CDR3 nucleotides read TGTGCCAGCAGCTGGACTAGCGGGGACTCCTACGAGCAGTACTTC. This sequence encodes CASSWTSGDSYEQYF.

This clonotype was observed many times. The CDR3 sequence: CSGSGGATGGELFF. The CDR3 DNA is TGCAGTGGTAGCGGGGGTGCTACAGGCGGGGAGCTGTTTTTT. This chain connects TRBV20-1 to TRBJ2-2, with TRBD2 matching over 9 bases. This CDR3 contains 14 residues. Losses at the gene ends were 7 bases for V and 7 bases for J; bases not matched to a gene: 10. Germline V gene lookup returns CDR1 DFQATT and CDR2 SNEGSKA (reference sequence).

The genes are TRBV10-1 and TRBJ1-4; D is uncertain. Germline CDR1 reads WNHNN; CDR2 reads SYGVQD (reference sequence). This CDR3 contains 14 residues. V lost 6 bases, J lost 5 bases, and 13 bases lay in between. This chain's CDR3 is CASRIAELNEKLFF. The CDR3 DNA sequence: TGCGCCAGCAGGATAGCGGAACTCAATGAAAAACTGTTTTTT.

The chain joins TRBV20-1 to TRBJ2-7; the match to TRBD2 covers 10 bases. The CDR3 totals 15 residues. Looked up from germline, CDR1 is DFQATT and CDR2 is SNEGSKA (reference sequence). The J segment lost 3 bases and the V segment lost 1 base, leaving 6 bases of the junction unmatched. CDR3 in DNA: TGCAGTGCTAGAGGTAGGTGGACTAGCGGCTACGAGCAGTACTTC. Translating it yields CSARGRWTSGYEQYF.

This clonotype was seen once. The chain links TRBV15 to TRBJ1-6; a weak D match, TRBD1 (6 bases). Trimming shortened V by 0 bases and J by 11 bases, and 14 bases separated the two germline ends. This CDR3 contains 15 residues. Germline V gene lookup returns CDR1 LNHNV and CDR2 YYDKDF (reference sequence). The CDR3 nucleotides are TGTGCCACCAGCAGAGAGGGGATAGGGGGGGCACCCCTCCACTTT. It encodes CATSREGIGGAPLHF.

Ten or more counts support this clonotype. The chain employs TRBV20-1 and TRBJ1-1; tentatively, D is TRBD1 (5 bases). The CDR3 extends over 11 amino acids. Trimming removed 4 bases from V and 4 bases from J, with 7 bases in between. Germline V gives CDR1 DFQATT, CDR2 SNEGSKA (reference sequence). DNA for the CDR3: TGCAGTGCTACTAGGGGCACTGAAGCTTTCTTT. It yields the protein CSATRGTEAFF.

This clonotype appeared a few times. The chain combines TRBV24-1 with TRBJ2-3; D not certain. Trimming removed 7 bases at V and 2 bases at J, with 12 bases between. The germline V gene encodes CDR1 KGHDR and CDR2 SFDVKD. The CDR3 has 14 amino acids. The CDR3 DNA sequence: TGTGCCACCAGGGTCGCCGCTGACACAGATACGCAGTATTTT. It translates to CATRVAADTDTQYF.

This clonotype has at least ten counts. V usage is TRBV7-9 and J usage is TRBJ2-3; D gene unclear. V was pared by 5 bases and J by 2 bases, with 14 bases between. Germline lookup yields CDR1 SEHNR and CDR2 FQNEAQ (reference sequence). The CDR3 totals 15 residues. The CDR3 spells CASSQNGFSTDTQYF. The CDR3 coding sequence is TGTGCCAGCAGCCAGAATGGGTTTTCCACAGATACGCAGTATTTT. The full variable domain, its missing parts supplied by reference TRBV7-9 and TRBJ2-3, is DTGVSQNPRHKITKRGQNVTFRCDPISEHNRLYWYRQTLGQGPEFLTYFQNEAQLEKSRLLSDRFSAERPKGSFSTLEIQRTEQGDSAMYLCASSQNGFSTDTQYFGPGTRLTVL.

This clonotype was counted at least ten times. V usage is TRBV7-2 and J usage is TRBJ2-7; D is possibly TRBD2 (5 bases). CDR1 and CDR2 from the germline V gene are SGHTA and FQGNSA. The V and J ends lost 5 bases and 3 bases respectively, with 20 bases between them. The CDR3 extends over 16 amino acids. In DNA form, the CDR3 reads TGTGCCAGCAGCCCCCGTGGCGTTAACGGGAACTACGAGCAGTACTTC. It translates to CASSPRGVNGNYEQYF.

This clonotype was seen only once. An end of the junction does not agree with germline; a read error may underlie this. V and J are TRBV7-9 and TRBJ1-2; no clear D gene. The CDR3 contains 10 residues. Germline V CDR1 and CDR2: SEHNR, FQNEAQ (reference sequence). The CDR3 DNA is TGTGCCAGCAGCCCCAGTATGGCCCACTTC. Protein: CASSPSMAHF.

This clonotype has only one observation. This chain links TRBV7-3 with TRBJ2-3; 10 positions match TRBD2. Germline V lookup: CDR1 SGHTA, CDR2 FQGTGA. This CDR3 comprises 15 residues. Trimming took 4 bases from V and 4 from J; bases not matched to a gene: 5. The CDR3 loop reads CASSYSGGVADTQYF. The CDR3 bases are TGTGCCAGCAGCTACAGCGGGGGGGTCGCAGATACGCAGTATTTT.

V usage is TRBV29-1 and J usage is TRBJ2-5; TRBD2 agrees at 7 bases. The germline CDR1 and CDR2 sequences are SQVTM and ANQGSEA. Germline trimming cut 7 bases from V and 7 bases from J; bases unmatched to any gene: 6. CDR3 length: 11 amino acids. CDR3 sequence reads: CSAPGEGTQYF. The DNA for the CDR3 is TGCAGCGCCCCCGGGGAGGGGACCCAGTACTTC.

This clonotype was seen only a few times. The chain recombines TRBV25-1 with TRBJ1-1, with a tentative D call TRBD1 (5 bases). Germline CDR1 and CDR2: MGHDK and SYGVNS. This CDR3 has 14 residues. V was cut by 3 bases and J by 4 bases, with 12 bases left in between. In DNA form, the CDR3 reads TGTGCCAGCAGTGATTGGGACCGACCCACTGAAGCTTTCTTT. It translates to CASSDWDRPTEAFF.

This clonotype was observed a few times. The chain couples TRBV7-4 to TRBJ1-6, with D unclear. Trimming removed 3 bases at V and 8 bases at J, with 8 bases between. Germline CDR1 reads SGHVT; CDR2 reads SQSDAQ. This CDR3 has 13 residues. CDR3 coding DNA: TGTGCCAGCAGCTTGGCCGCCGATTCACCCCTCCACTTT. It codes for CASSLAADSPLHF.

This clonotype was observed a few times. The rearrangement uses TRBV15 and TRBJ1-4; perhaps TRBD1 as D (5 bases). Germline lookup yields CDR1 LNHNV and CDR2 YYDKDF (reference sequence). Between the trimmed V and J ends, which lost 3 bases and 14 bases, there was a span of 16 bases. The CDR3 contains 13 residues. In nucleotides, the CDR3 is TGTGCCACCAGCAGCGACCAGGGAGGCTGGCTGTTTTTT. Translated: CATSSDQGGWLFF.

At least ten counts were recorded for this clonotype. The V and J genes are TRBV12-3 or TRBV12-4 and TRBJ1-2, with 8 bases fitting TRBD1. This CDR3 spans 15 amino acids. The ends lost 5 bases at V and 4 bases at J; junction bases unmatched: 9. The CDR3 here is CASSPGQGVAYGYTF. In nucleotides, the CDR3 is TGTGCCAGCAGTCCTGGACAGGGAGTCGCCTATGGCTACACCTTC.

This clonotype was detected many times. The J gene is TRBJ2-7, the V gene TRBV7-6, with 8 bases aligning to TRBD2. With V trimmed by 5 bases and J by 4 bases, 13 bases remained unmatched. Germline V gene lookup returns CDR1 SGHVS and CDR2 FNYEAQ. This CDR3 spans 16 amino acids. The chain's CDR3 is CASSPLASGRTYEQYF. The CDR3 DNA reads TGTGCCAGCAGCCCTCTGGCTAGCGGGCGAACTTACGAGCAGTACTTC.

On this clonotype: One end of the junction is discordant with germline, which a read error may explain. This sequence joins TRBV19 and TRBJ1-4; 12 bases align to TRBD1. The CDR3 loop spans 17 amino acids. Germline CDR1 reads LNHDA; CDR2 reads SQIVND (reference sequence). The CDR3 DNA is TGTGCCAGTAGTAGCCGGGACAGGGGGCGAGTTAATGAAAAGCTGTTTTTT. It translates to CASSSRDRGRVNEKLFF.

This clonotype has a handful of counts. The chain employs TRBV3-1 and TRBJ2-2; 13 positions match TRBD2. Germline values: CDR1 LGHDT, CDR2 YNNKEL (reference sequence). V trimming: 7 bases; J trimming: 6 bases; junction bases outside the gene matches: 5. The CDR3 consists of 15 residues. CDR3 region: CASTGLAGVSGELFF. In nucleotides, the CDR3 is TGTGCCAGCACCGGACTAGCGGGAGTTTCCGGGGAGCTGTTTTTT.

This clonotype turned up a few times. The gene calls are TRBV7-9 and TRBJ1-6; D gene ambiguous. Per the germline V gene, CDR1 is SEHNR and CDR2 is FQNEAQ (reference sequence). The V end was cut by 8 bases, the J end by 6 bases, with 11 bases between. This CDR3 region has 13 residues. The CDR3 is CASAGPGNSPLHF. In DNA form, the CDR3 reads TGTGCCAGCGCTGGACCGGGTAATTCACCCCTCCACTTT.

This clonotype appeared many times. The chain carries TRBV7-2 and TRBJ1-6, with D hard to call. The CDR3 is 15 residues long. Deletions cut 1 base from V and 7 bases from J, with 11 bases between. Germline V gene sequence: CDR1 SGHTA, CDR2 FQGNSA. CDR3 coding DNA: TGTGCCAGCAGCTTAGACGCACAGACAAATTCACCCCTCCACTTT. This codes for CASSLDAQTNSPLHF.